The present entry profiles one T cell receptor beta chain with its context. This entry comes from a study of blood T cells in healthy people across ages. PCR was performed a second time for about 7 to 11 cycles using a sample-barcoded 5' primer and a J-beta primer mix. MiXCR was run by TCRdb on the 5' RACE reads, yielding one entry per CDR3 protein. Of 580,000 or so distinct CDR3 sequences detected, 47% appear once; the ten largest clones hold around 23%. The sequence derives from a man older than 75 in good health. The sample was blood.

The DNA for the CDR3 is TGTGCCAGCAGTTACTCGTTTCGGGGGCCACCCTCGCCCCAGCATTTT. This sequence encodes CASSYSFRGPPSPQHF. This chain connects TRBV6-6 to TRBJ1-5; possibly TRBD1 for D (6 bases). CDR1 is MNHNY and CDR2 is SVGAGI in the germline V gene (reference sequence). This CDR3 has 16 amino acids. The V and J ends lost 0 bases and 9 bases respectively, with 18 bases between them.